These T cell receptor beta chains were read from a single sample in a study of shared clonotypes between healthy human individuals. Method: immunoSEQ multiplex PCR; TCRdb's copy keeps in-frame clones and lacks some. The sample comprises about 1.5 million clones, roughly 96% of which are singletons, and approximately 1.1% rests with the top ten. Sample: naive CD4+ T cells sorted from blood. The source of these receptors is a man aged 25-45 years in good health. CDR3s include the opening cysteine and the closing phenylalanine or tryptophan. Fields, in order: V gene, clone size, J gene, D gene, CDR3 protein, CDR3 DNA. D genes are given only for firm matches. Expanded clones are given a class, and other clones once, few, many or no size at all.

V gene: TRBV6-4
clone size: NA
J gene: TRBJ2-7
D gene: TRBD1
CDR3 protein: CASSVLGQEIYEQYF
CDR3 DNA: TGTGCCAGCAGTGTTCTCGGACAGGAAATCTACGAGCAGTACTTC

V gene: TRBV19
clone size: NA
J gene: TRBJ2-5
D gene: TRBD1
CDR3 protein: CANRRDRGKGTQYF
CDR3 DNA: TGTGCCAATAGACGGGACAGGGGGAAAGGGACCCAGTACTTC

V gene: TRBV7-6
clone size: NA
J gene: TRBJ2-5
D gene: NA
CDR3 protein: CASSLQETQYF
CDR3 DNA: TGTGCCAGCAGCCTGCAAGAGACCCAGTACTTC

V gene: TRBV30
clone size: NA
J gene: TRBJ1-5
D gene: TRBD1
CDR3 protein: CAWSDSAGGGQPQHF
CDR3 DNA: TGTGCCTGGAGCGACTCGGCAGGGGGCGGGCAGCCCCAGCATTTT

V gene: TRBV28
clone size: NA
J gene: TRBJ2-3
D gene: TRBD2
CDR3 protein: CASSYSGRGEDTQYF
CDR3 DNA: TGTGCCAGCAGCTATAGCGGGAGGGGAGAAGATACGCAGTATTTT

V gene: TRBV6-4
clone size: NA
J gene: TRBJ2-1
D gene: NA
CDR3 protein: CASSDHHNEQFF
CDR3 DNA: TGTGCCAGCAGTGACCATCACAATGAGCAGTTCTTC

V gene: TRBV27
clone size: NA
J gene: TRBJ2-6
D gene: NA
CDR3 protein: CASSLGSGFGANVLTF
CDR3 DNA: TGTGCCAGCAGTTTGGGGTCTGGGTTCGGGGCCAACGTCCTGACTTTC

V gene: TRBV7-2
clone size: once
J gene: TRBJ2-7
D gene: NA
CDR3 protein: CASSPTPQGFYEQYF
CDR3 DNA: TGTGCCAGCAGCCCGACTCCACAGGGCTTCTACGAGCAGTACTTC

V gene: TRBV4-3
clone size: NA
J gene: TRBJ2-3
D gene: TRBD2
CDR3 protein: CASSHGWGGDTQYF
CDR3 DNA: TGCGCCAGCAGCCACGGCTGGGGGGGAGATACGCAGTATTTT

V gene: TRBV27
clone size: NA
J gene: TRBJ2-7
D gene: NA
CDR3 protein: CASSLRVRGGSYEQYF
CDR3 DNA: TGTGCCAGCAGTTTAAGGGTCAGGGGAGGGTCCTACGAGCAGTACTTC

V gene: TRBV29-1
clone size: NA
J gene: TRBJ2-1
D gene: TRBD2
CDR3 protein: CSVGWTSRGGEQFF
CDR3 DNA: TGCAGCGTTGGCTGGACTAGCCGGGGCGGTGAGCAGTTCTTC

V gene: TRBV7-9
clone size: NA
J gene: TRBJ1-3
D gene: NA
CDR3 protein: CASSTRDEPSGNTIYF
CDR3 DNA: TGTGCCAGCAGCACCCGAGACGAACCCTCTGGAAACACCATATATTTT

V gene: TRBV5-1
clone size: NA
J gene: TRBJ2-3
D gene: TRBD2
CDR3 protein: CASSWGLAPDTQYF
CDR3 DNA: TGCGCCAGCAGCTGGGGACTAGCTCCAGATACGCAGTATTTT

V gene: TRBV6-6
clone size: NA
J gene: TRBJ2-1
D gene: NA
CDR3 protein: CASSYIYSGEQFF
CDR3 DNA: TGTGCCAGCAGTTACATCTACTCCGGTGAGCAGTTCTTC

V gene: TRBV6-5
clone size: once
J gene: TRBJ2-3
D gene: NA
CDR3 protein: CASSPNPSGDTQYF
CDR3 DNA: TGTGCCAGCAGCCCTAATCCGAGTGGGGATACGCAGTATTTT

V gene: TRBV11-1
clone size: NA
J gene: TRBJ2-1
D gene: NA
CDR3 protein: CASSARSGTNYNEQFF
CDR3 DNA: TGTGCCAGCAGCGCGCGCTCCGGGACAAATTACAATGAGCAGTTCTTC

V gene: TRBV29-1
clone size: NA
J gene: TRBJ2-7
D gene: NA
CDR3 protein: CSVPGPGSYEQYF
CDR3 DNA: TGCAGCGTTCCCGGGCCCGGAAGCTACGAGCAGTACTTC

V gene: TRBV9
clone size: NA
J gene: TRBJ2-1
D gene: TRBD2
CDR3 protein: CASSVGWASGRALEQFF
CDR3 DNA: TGTGCCAGCAGCGTAGGCTGGGCTAGCGGGAGGGCTCTTGAGCAGTTCTTC

V gene: TRBV25-1
clone size: once
J gene: TRBJ2-2
D gene: NA
CDR3 protein: CASSEGTWRGELFF
CDR3 DNA: TGTGCCAGCAGTGAAGGGACTTGGCGCGGGGAGCTGTTTTTT

V gene: TRBV27
clone size: NA
J gene: TRBJ1-2
D gene: NA
CDR3 protein: CASATSNYGYTF
CDR3 DNA: TGTGCCAGCGCTACAAGTAACTATGGCTACACCTTC

V gene: TRBV28
clone size: once
J gene: TRBJ1-2
D gene: NA
CDR3 protein: CASSLPWGSNYGYTF
CDR3 DNA: TGTGCCAGCAGTTTACCGTGGGGGTCTAACTATGGCTACACCTTC

V gene: TRBV19
clone size: NA
J gene: TRBJ2-7
D gene: NA
CDR3 protein: CASSTGIVPFYEQYF
CDR3 DNA: TGTGCCAGTAGTACGGGAATAGTGCCTTTCTACGAGCAGTACTTC

V gene: TRBV13
clone size: NA
J gene: TRBJ2-7
D gene: TRBD2
CDR3 protein: CASSPLPSGLAGVSYSYEQYF
CDR3 DNA: TGTGCCAGCAGCCCCTTGCCGAGCGGACTAGCGGGAGTTAGTTACTCCTACGAGCAGTACTTC

V gene: TRBV5-1
clone size: few
J gene: TRBJ1-2
D gene: TRBD1
CDR3 protein: CASRLQGHGDGYTF
CDR3 DNA: TGCGCCAGCCGCTTACAGGGGCACGGAGATGGCTACACCTTC

V gene: TRBV30
clone size: NA
J gene: TRBJ2-7
D gene: NA
CDR3 protein: CAWTPQGFSYEQYF
CDR3 DNA: TGTGCCTGGACCCCTCAAGGGTTCTCCTACGAGCAGTACTTC

V gene: TRBV18
clone size: NA
J gene: TRBJ1-3
D gene: NA
CDR3 protein: CASSPLLHSGNTIYF
CDR3 DNA: TGTGCCAGCTCACCGTTACTGCACTCTGGAAACACCATATATTTT

V gene: TRBV27
clone size: NA
J gene: TRBJ2-3
D gene: NA
CDR3 protein: CASSSRVSGWRISTDTQYF
CDR3 DNA: TGTGCCAGCAGTTCCCGGGTTAGCGGATGGCGGATTAGCACAGATACGCAGTATTTT

V gene: TRBV6-1
clone size: once
J gene: TRBJ1-5
D gene: NA
CDR3 protein: CASRLTDSPNQPQHF
CDR3 DNA: TGTGCCAGCAGACTGACCGACAGCCCAAATCAGCCCCAGCATTTT

V gene: TRBV5-5
clone size: NA
J gene: TRBJ2-2
D gene: NA
CDR3 protein: CASSAGLSGAGELFF
CDR3 DNA: TGTGCCAGCAGCGCAGGACTGTCCGGGGCCGGGGAGCTGTTTTTT

V gene: TRBV18
clone size: NA
J gene: TRBJ2-7
D gene: NA
CDR3 protein: CASSPRSGLAYEQYF
CDR3 DNA: TGTGCCAGCTCACCACGTAGTGGTCTTGCCTACGAGCAGTACTTC

V gene: TRBV10-3
clone size: NA
J gene: TRBJ2-1
D gene: NA
CDR3 protein: CAIRMGHFGDNEQFF
CDR3 DNA: TGTGCCATCAGGATGGGACACTTTGGGGACAATGAGCAGTTCTTC

V gene: TRBV5-1
clone size: once
J gene: TRBJ2-6
D gene: NA
CDR3 protein: CASSPAKDASGANVLTF
CDR3 DNA: TGCGCCAGCAGCCCGGCAAAGGACGCCTCTGGGGCCAACGTCCTGACTTTC

V gene: TRBV29-1
clone size: NA
J gene: TRBJ2-2
D gene: TRBD2
CDR3 protein: CSALGLAGVSGELFF
CDR3 DNA: TGCAGCGCCCTAGGACTAGCGGGAGTAAGCGGGGAGCTGTTTTTT

V gene: TRBV5-4
clone size: NA
J gene: TRBJ1-2
D gene: NA
CDR3 protein: CASSPTDLGGYTF
CDR3 DNA: TGTGCCAGCAGCCCGACAGACTTAGGAGGCTACACCTTC

V gene: TRBV11-1
clone size: NA
J gene: TRBJ1-2
D gene: TRBD1
CDR3 protein: CASSPRDSYGYTF
CDR3 DNA: TGTGCCAGCAGCCCCCGGGACAGTTATGGCTACACCTTC

V gene: TRBV28
clone size: NA
J gene: TRBJ1-5
D gene: NA
CDR3 protein: CASRTSPNQPQHF
CDR3 DNA: TGTGCCAGCAGAACAAGCCCCAATCAGCCCCAGCATTTT

V gene: TRBV27
clone size: NA
J gene: TRBJ2-2
D gene: NA
CDR3 protein: CASSLRGTNTGELFF
CDR3 DNA: TGTGCCAGCAGTTTAAGGGGAACGAACACCGGGGAGCTGTTTTTT

V gene: TRBV10-3
clone size: NA
J gene: TRBJ1-1
D gene: NA
CDR3 protein: CAISESNKVRAFF
CDR3 DNA: TGTGCCATCAGTGAGTCGAATAAGGTGCGAGCTTTCTTT

V gene: TRBV23-1
clone size: NA
J gene: TRBJ1-1
D gene: NA
CDR3 protein: CASSQGGGVYRETNTEAFF
CDR3 DNA: TGCGCCAGCAGTCAAGGAGGGGGGGTATACAGGGAGACGAACACTGAAGCTTTCTTT

V gene: TRBV14
clone size: NA
J gene: TRBJ2-6
D gene: NA
CDR3 protein: CASSELQVPIVGANVLTF
CDR3 DNA: TGTGCCAGCAGCGAACTACAGGTACCCATTGTAGGGGCCAACGTCCTGACTTTC

V gene: TRBV5-1
clone size: NA
J gene: TRBJ1-2
D gene: TRBD1
CDR3 protein: CASSYNRDSNYGYTF
CDR3 DNA: TGCGCCAGCAGCTATAACAGGGACAGCAACTATGGCTACACCTTC

V gene: TRBV7-6
clone size: NA
J gene: TRBJ2-7
D gene: TRBD2
CDR3 protein: CASSLSPASGSQYEQYF
CDR3 DNA: TGTGCCAGCAGCTTAAGCCCCGCTAGCGGGAGTCAGTACGAGCAGTACTTC